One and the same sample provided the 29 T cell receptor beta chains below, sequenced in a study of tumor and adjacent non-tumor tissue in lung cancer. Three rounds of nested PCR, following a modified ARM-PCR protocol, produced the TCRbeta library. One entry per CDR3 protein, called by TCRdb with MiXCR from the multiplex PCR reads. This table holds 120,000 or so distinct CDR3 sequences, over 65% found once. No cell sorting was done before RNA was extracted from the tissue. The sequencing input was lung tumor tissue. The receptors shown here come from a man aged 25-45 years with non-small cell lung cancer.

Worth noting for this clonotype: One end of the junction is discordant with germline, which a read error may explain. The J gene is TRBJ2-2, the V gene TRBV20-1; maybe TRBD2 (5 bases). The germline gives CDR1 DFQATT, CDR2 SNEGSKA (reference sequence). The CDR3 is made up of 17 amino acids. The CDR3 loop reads CSARLNTAGANTGELLF. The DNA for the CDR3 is TGCAGTGCTAGACTGAATACGGCGGGCGCGAACACCGGGGAGCTGTTGTTT.

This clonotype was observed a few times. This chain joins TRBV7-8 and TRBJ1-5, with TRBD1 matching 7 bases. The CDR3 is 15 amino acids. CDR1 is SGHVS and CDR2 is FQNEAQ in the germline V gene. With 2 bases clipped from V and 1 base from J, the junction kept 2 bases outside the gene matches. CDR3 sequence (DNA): TGTGCCAGCAGCTTACAGGGGGGGAGCAATCAGCCCCAGCATTTT. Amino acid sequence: CASSLQGGSNQPQHF.

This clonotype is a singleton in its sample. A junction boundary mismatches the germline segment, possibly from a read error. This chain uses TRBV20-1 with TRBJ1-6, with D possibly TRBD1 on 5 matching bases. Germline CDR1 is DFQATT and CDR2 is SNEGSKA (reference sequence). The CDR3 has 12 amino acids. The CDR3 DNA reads TGCAGTGTTAGAGGGGCAAATTCACCTCTTCACTTT. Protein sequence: CSVRGANSPLHF.

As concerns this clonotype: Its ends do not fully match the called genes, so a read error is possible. This CDR3 is CASSPGLAQANIGELFF. CDR3 nucleotide sequence: TGTGCCAGCAGCCCGGGACTAGCGCAAGCGAACATCGGGGAGCTGTTTTTT. The chain links TRBV11-1 to TRBJ2-2, with TRBD2 identical over 10 bases. Per the germline V gene, CDR1 is SGHAT and CDR2 is FQDESV (reference sequence). CDR3 length equals 17 residues.

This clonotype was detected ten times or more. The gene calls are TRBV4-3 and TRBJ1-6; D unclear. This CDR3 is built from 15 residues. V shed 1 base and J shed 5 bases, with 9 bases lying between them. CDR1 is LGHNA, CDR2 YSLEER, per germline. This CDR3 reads CASSQGLRNNSPLHF. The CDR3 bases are TGCGCCAGCAGCCAAGGGTTGAGGAATAATTCACCCCTCCACTTT.

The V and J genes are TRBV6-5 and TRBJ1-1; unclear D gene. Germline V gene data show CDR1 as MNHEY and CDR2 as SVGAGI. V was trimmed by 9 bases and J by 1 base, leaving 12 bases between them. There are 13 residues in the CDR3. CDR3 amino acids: CASSSRTNTEAFF. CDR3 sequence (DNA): TGTGCCAGTAGCTCCCGCACGAACACTGAAGCTTTCTTT.

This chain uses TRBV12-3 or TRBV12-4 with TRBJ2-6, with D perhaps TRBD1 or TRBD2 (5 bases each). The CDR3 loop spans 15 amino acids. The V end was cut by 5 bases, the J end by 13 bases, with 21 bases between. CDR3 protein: CASSPQGPGADVLTF. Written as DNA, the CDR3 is TGTGCCAGCAGTCCCCAGGGACCTGGGGCCGATGTCCTGACTTTC.

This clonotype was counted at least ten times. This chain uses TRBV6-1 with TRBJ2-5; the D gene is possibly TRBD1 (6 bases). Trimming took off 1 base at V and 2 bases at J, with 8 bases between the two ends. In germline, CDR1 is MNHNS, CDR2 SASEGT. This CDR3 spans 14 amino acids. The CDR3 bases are TGTGCCAGCAGTGAAGAAGGGGGACAAGAGACCCAGTACTTC. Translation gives CASSEEGGQETQYF.

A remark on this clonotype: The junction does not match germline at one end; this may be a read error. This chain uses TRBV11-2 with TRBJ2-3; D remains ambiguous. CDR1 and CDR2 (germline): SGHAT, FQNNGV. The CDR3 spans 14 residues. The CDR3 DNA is TGTGCCAGCAGCTTATTCGACATCACAGATACGCACTATTTT. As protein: CASSLFDITDTHYF.

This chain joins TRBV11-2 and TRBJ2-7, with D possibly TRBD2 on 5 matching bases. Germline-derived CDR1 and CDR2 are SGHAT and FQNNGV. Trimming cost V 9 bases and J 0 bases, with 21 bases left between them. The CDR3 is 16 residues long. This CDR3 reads CASGLDGGPSSYEQYF. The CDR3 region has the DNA TGTGCCAGTGGCTTGGATGGCGGGCCTTCCTCCTACGAGCAGTACTTC.

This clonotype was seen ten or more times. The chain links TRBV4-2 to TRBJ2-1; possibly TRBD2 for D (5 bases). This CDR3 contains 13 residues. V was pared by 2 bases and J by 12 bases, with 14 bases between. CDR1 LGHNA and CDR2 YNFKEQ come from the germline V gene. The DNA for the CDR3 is TGTGCCAGCAGCCAATCAAAACGGGGAAGGCAGTTCTTC. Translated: CASSQSKRGRQFF.

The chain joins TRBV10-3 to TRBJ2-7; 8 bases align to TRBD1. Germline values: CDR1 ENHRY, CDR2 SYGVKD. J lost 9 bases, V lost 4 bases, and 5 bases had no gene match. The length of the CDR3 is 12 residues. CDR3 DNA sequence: TGTGCCATCAGTGCAGGGGGCTACAGGCAGTACTTC. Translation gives CAISAGGYRQYF.

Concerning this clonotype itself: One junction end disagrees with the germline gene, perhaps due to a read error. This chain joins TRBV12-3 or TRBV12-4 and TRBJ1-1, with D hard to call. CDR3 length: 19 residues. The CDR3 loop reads CASSLAMIGSGERRTEVFF. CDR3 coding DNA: TGTGCCAGCAGTTTAGCGATGATTGGATCCGGGGAACGGAGAACTGAAGTTTTCTTT.

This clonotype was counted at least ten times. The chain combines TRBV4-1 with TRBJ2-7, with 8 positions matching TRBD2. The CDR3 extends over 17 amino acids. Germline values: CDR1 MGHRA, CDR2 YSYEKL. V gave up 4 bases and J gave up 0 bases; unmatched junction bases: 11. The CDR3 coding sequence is TGCGCCAGCAGCCCCCGGGGTAGCGGGGTAAGCTCCTACGAGCAGTACTTC. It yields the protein CASSPRGSGVSSYEQYF.

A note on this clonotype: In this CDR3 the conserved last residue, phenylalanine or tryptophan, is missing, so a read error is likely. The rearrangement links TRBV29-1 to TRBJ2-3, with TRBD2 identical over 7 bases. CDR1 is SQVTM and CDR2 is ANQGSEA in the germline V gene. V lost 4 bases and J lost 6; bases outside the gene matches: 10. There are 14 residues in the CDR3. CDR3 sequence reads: CSVGEGGPPDTQYS. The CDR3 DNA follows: TGCAGCGTTGGCGAGGGAGGGCCACCCGATACGCAGTATTCT.

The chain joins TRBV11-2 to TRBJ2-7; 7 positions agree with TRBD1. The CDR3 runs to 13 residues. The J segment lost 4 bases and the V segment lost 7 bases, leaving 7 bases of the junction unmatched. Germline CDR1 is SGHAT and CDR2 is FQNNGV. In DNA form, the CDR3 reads TGTGCCAGCATCACGGGACAGAGTTACGAGCAGTACTTC. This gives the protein CASITGQSYEQYF.

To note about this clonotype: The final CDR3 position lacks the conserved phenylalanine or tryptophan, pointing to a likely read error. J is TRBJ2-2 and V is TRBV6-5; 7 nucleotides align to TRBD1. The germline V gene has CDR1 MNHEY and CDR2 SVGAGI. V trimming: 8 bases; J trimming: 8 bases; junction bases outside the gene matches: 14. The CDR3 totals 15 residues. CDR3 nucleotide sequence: TGTGCCAGCTGTGTCTGGGACAGCCGATCGGGGGAGCTGTTTTAT. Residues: CASCVWDSRSGELFY.

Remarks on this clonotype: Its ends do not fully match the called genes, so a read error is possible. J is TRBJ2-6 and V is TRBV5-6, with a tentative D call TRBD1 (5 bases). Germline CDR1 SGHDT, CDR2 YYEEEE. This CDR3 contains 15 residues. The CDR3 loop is CASSLDSRGTNVLTF. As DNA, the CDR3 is TGTGCCAGCAGCCTCGACAGCCGTGGGACCAACGTCCTGACTTTC.

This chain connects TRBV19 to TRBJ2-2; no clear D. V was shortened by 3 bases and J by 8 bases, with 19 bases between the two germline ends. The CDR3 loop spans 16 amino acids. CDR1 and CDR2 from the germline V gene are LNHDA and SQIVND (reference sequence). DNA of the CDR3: TGTGCCAGTAGTATGGATAAAGGGCTGAACATTGGGGAGCTGTTTTTT. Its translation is CASSMDKGLNIGELFF.

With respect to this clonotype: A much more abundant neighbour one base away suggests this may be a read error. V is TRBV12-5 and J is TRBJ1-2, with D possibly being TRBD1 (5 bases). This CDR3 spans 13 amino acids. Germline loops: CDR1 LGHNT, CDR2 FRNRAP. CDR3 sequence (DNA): TGTGCTAGTGGTTTCGGAGGGGAGTATGGCTACATCTTC. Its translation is CASGFGGEYGYIF.

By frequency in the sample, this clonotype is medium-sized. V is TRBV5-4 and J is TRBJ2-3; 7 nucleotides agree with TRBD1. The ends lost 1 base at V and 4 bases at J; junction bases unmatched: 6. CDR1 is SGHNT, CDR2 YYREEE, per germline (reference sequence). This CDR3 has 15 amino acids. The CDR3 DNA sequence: TGTGCCAGCAGCTTGAGGCGACAGGGTGCAGATACGCAGTATTTT. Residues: CASSLRRQGADTQYF.

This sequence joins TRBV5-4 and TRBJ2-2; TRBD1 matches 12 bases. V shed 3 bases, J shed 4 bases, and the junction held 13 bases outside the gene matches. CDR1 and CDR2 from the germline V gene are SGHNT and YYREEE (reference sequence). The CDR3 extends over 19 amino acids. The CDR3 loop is CASSYVPGQGARGTGELFF. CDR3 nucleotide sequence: TGTGCCAGCAGCTATGTCCCGGGACAGGGGGCTCGGGGCACCGGGGAGCTGTTTTTT.

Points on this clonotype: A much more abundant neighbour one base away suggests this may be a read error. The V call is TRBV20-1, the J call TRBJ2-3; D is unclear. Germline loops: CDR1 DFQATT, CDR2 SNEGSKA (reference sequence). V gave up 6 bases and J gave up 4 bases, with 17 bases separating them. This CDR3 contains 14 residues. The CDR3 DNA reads TGCAGTGCCACGTGGAGCGTAGACGCAGATACGCAGTATTTT. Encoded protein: CSATWSVDADTQYF.

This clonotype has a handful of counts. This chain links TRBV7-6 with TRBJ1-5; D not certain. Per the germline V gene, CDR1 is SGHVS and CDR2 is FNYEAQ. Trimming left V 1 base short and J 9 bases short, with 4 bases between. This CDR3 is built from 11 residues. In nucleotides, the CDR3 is TGTGCCAGCAGCTTAGGAGGGCCCCAGCATTTT. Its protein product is CASSLGGPQHF.

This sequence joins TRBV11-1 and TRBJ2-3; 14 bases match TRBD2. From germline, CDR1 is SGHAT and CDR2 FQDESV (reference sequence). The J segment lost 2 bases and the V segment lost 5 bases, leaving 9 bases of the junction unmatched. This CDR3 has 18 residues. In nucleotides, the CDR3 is TGTGCCAGCAGCGATCCCGGGACTAGCGGGGGATACACAGATACGCAGTATTTT. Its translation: CASSDPGTSGGYTDTQYF.

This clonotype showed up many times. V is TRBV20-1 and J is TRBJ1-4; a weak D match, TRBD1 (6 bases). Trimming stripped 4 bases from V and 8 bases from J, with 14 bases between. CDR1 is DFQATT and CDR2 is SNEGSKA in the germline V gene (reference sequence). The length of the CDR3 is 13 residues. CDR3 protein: CSAKDGGREKLFF. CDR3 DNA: TGCAGTGCTAAGGACGGGGGGCGCGAAAAACTGTTTTTT.

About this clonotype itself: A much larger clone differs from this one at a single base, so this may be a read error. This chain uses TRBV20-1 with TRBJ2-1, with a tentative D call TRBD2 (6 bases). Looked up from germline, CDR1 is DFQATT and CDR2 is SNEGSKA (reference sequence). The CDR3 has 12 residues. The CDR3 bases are TGCAGTACTAGGGACTCCCGAGCTGTTCAGTTCTTC. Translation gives CSTRDSRAVQFF.

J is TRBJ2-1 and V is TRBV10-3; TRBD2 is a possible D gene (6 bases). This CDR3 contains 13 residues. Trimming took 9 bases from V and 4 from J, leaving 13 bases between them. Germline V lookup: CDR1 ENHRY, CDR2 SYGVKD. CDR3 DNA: TGTGCCATTTTGGGACTGAAGTACAATGAGCAGTTCTTC. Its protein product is CAILGLKYNEQFF.

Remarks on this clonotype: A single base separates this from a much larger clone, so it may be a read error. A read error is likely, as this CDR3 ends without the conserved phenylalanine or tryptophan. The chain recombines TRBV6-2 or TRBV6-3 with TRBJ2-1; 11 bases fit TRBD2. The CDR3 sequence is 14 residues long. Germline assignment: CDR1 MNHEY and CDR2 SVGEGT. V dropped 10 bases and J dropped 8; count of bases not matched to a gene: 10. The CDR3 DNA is TGTGCCACCCTCTATAGCGGGGGGGCCCATGAGCAGTTCATC. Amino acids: CATLYSGGAHEQFI.